The 18 T cell receptor beta chains presented below share a single source sample, sequenced in a study of blood T cell repertoires in COVID-19. The table came from immunoSEQ multiplex PCR; TCRdb's copy has only in-frame clones and leaves some out. The sample has 140,000 or so clones, over 80% seen once. The sample was PBMCs or T cells enriched from blood (not recorded which). All receptors derive from a man between 60 and 75 years old who had recovered from COVID-19.

The chain employs TRBV7-6 and TRBJ2-7, with TRBD1 as a possible D gene (5 bases). Trimming removed 3 bases from V and 10 bases from J, with 13 bases in between. Germline assignment: CDR1 SGHVS and CDR2 FNYEAQ. This CDR3 has 12 amino acids. The CDR3 spells CASSLEGASQYF. The CDR3 DNA sequence: TGTGCCAGCAGCTTGGAAGGGGCCTCCCAGTACTTC.

This clone was seen once. The chain uses TRBV19 and TRBJ1-5, with a weak D call TRBD1 (6 bases). Germline lookup yields CDR1 LNHDA and CDR2 SQIVND (reference sequence). The CDR3 is 14 amino acids. Trimming pared 7 bases from V and 2 bases from J, leaving 12 bases between. In DNA, the CDR3 is TGTGCCAGTACGGGGGGGCGCGGCAATCAGCCCCAGCATTTT. This gives the protein CASTGGRGNQPQHF.

CDR3 nucleotides: TGCGCCAGCAGTTCTAGCGGGGGTCGCGAGCAGTACTTC. This gives the protein CASSSSGGREQYF. The genes are TRBV10-1 and TRBJ2-7; 10 bases fit TRBD2. This CDR3 comprises 13 residues. Germline V gene sequence: CDR1 WNHNN, CDR2 SYGVQD (reference sequence). J was trimmed by 6 bases and V by 5 bases; bases with no gene match: 4.

This chain joins TRBV19 and TRBJ1-4; D remains ambiguous. The CDR3 runs 14 residues. Germline CDR1 is LNHDA and CDR2 is SQIVND (reference sequence). The V and J ends lost 2 bases and 1 base respectively, with 5 bases between them. The CDR3 here is CASSIRRTNEKLFF. The CDR3 DNA sequence: TGTGCCAGTAGTATACGGAGAACTAATGAAAAACTGTTTTTT.

There are a few counts of this clone. V usage is TRBV24-1 and J usage is TRBJ2-1; 14 nucleotides agree with TRBD2. The germline CDR1 and CDR2 sequences are KGHDR and SFDVKD. After removal of 2 bases from V and 2 bases from J, the junction contained 4 bases not matched to a gene. The length of the CDR3 is 18 residues. In DNA form, the CDR3 reads TGTGCCACCAGTGATTATGGGACTAGCGGGGGTCCCTACAATGAGCAGTTCTTC. This codes for CATSDYGTSGGPYNEQFF.

The CDR3 here is CASSGDRSYEQYF. The CDR3 DNA reads TGCGCCAGCAGTGGAGACAGGTCCTACGAGCAGTACTTC. The chain joins TRBV10-1 to TRBJ2-7, with a weak D call TRBD1 (6 bases). This CDR3 has 13 residues. Deletions cut 4 bases from V and 1 base from J, with 8 bases between. In germline, CDR1 is WNHNN, CDR2 SYGVQD (reference sequence).

The chain combines TRBV28 with TRBJ1-2; no clear D gene. Trimming removed 2 bases from V and 5 bases from J, with 12 bases in between. From germline, CDR1 is MDHEN and CDR2 SYDVKM. The CDR3 covers 14 residues. CDR3 DNA sequence: TGTGCCAGCAGTTTACCCCCCAGTGATTATGGCTACACCTTC. The encoded protein is CASSLPPSDYGYTF.

The gene calls are TRBV7-3 and TRBJ2-7; possible D gene TRBD1, 6 bases. V was trimmed by 3 bases and J by 4 bases, leaving 16 bases between them. The CDR3 loop spans 15 amino acids. The germline V gene has CDR1 SGHTA and CDR2 FQGTGA. The CDR3 loop reads CASSFLGARPYEQYF. CDR3 DNA sequence: TGTGCCAGCAGCTTTCTGGGGGCTCGACCTTACGAGCAGTACTTC.

In its sample, this clone was seen once. The rearrangement joins TRBV9 to TRBJ2-1, with D possibly being TRBD1 (6 bases). The CDR3 consists of 14 residues. V was shortened by 5 bases and J by 5 bases, with 14 bases between the two germline ends. The germline CDR1 and CDR2 sequences are SGDLS and YYNGEE. The DNA of the CDR3 is TGTGCCAGCAGTACACGGACAGTCAACAATGAGCAGTTCTTC. This sequence encodes CASSTRTVNNEQFF.

The chain joins TRBV5-4 to TRBJ1-3; the D gene is possibly TRBD1 (5 bases). Trimming stripped 3 bases from V and 3 bases from J, with 13 bases between. Per germline, CDR1 SGHNT and CDR2 YYREEE (reference sequence). The CDR3 length is 15 residues. CDR3 DNA sequence: TGTGCCAGCAGCTCACTTGGGGCTCGTGGAAACACCATATATTTT. Protein: CASSSLGARGNTIYF.

The rearrangement joins TRBV5-1 to TRBJ1-2; perhaps TRBD1 as D (5 bases). Germline V gene sequence: CDR1 SGHRS, CDR2 YFSETQ. CDR3 length: 14 amino acids. Between the trimmed V and J ends, which lost 2 bases and 8 bases, there was a span of 16 bases. The CDR3 coding sequence is TGCGCCAGCAGCTTAAGCGACTCAGGGTCGGGCTACACCTTC. It is translated as CASSLSDSGSGYTF.

The chain combines TRBV6-5 with TRBJ2-2, with 9 bases that match TRBD1. CDR3 size: 13 residues. V trimming: 7 bases; J trimming: 6 bases; junction bases outside the gene matches: 3. Germline values: CDR1 MNHEY, CDR2 SVGAGI. The CDR3: CASTRQGAGELFF. The DNA for the CDR3 is TGTGCCAGCACTCGACAGGGGGCCGGGGAGCTGTTTTTT.

The J gene is TRBJ1-2, the V gene TRBV24-1; D gene unclear. CDR1 is KGHDR, CDR2 SFDVKD, per germline. The CDR3 spans 9 residues. V was pared by 12 bases and J by 7 bases, with 8 bases between. The CDR3 region has the DNA TGTGCCGTAATTCTTGGCTACACCTTC. Translation: CAVILGYTF.

This chain links TRBV7-9 with TRBJ2-1; 7 bases are a match to TRBD2. V shed 3 bases, J shed 6 bases, and the junction held 5 bases outside the gene matches. The CDR3 covers 14 residues. Germline CDR1 and CDR2: SEHNR and FQNEAQ (reference sequence). CDR3 DNA: TGTGCCAGCAGCTTGATGGGGGAGGGCAATGAGCAGTTCTTC. Amino acid sequence: CASSLMGEGNEQFF.

This sequence joins TRBV19 and TRBJ2-3; 11 positions agree with TRBD1. Trimming removed 11 bases from V and 1 base from J; junction bases left unmatched: 5. Germline V gene data show CDR1 as LNHDA and CDR2 as SQIVND (reference sequence). The CDR3 is made up of 14 amino acids. The CDR3 loop reads CASRGQGGTDTQYF. The CDR3 coding sequence is TGTGCCTCCAGGGGACAGGGGGGCACAGATACGCAGTATTTT.

The V and J genes are TRBV18 and TRBJ2-3; 7 bases match TRBD1. The CDR3 sequence is 17 residues long. Germline CDR1 KGHSH, CDR2 LQKENI. J was trimmed by 3 bases and V by 3 bases; bases with no gene match: 12. The CDR3 DNA follows: TGTGCCAGCTCACCTTACGGGACAGCCTCACCAACAGATACGCAGTATTTT. Protein: CASSPYGTASPTDTQYF.

The chain uses TRBV3-1 (or the pseudogene TRBV3-2) and TRBJ1-5, with D uncertain. In germline, CDR1 is LGHDT, CDR2 YNNKEL (reference sequence). V dropped 0 bases and J dropped 7 bases, with 7 bases sitting between them. The CDR3 is 13 amino acids. The CDR3 sequence is CASSQDRSQPQHF. The CDR3 coding sequence is TGTGCCAGCAGCCAAGATCGGTCCCAGCCCCAGCATTTT.

This clone was seen more than once but under ten times. The genes are TRBV5-1 and TRBJ2-1; D is unclear. The CDR3 length is 14 residues. Germline V gives CDR1 SGHRS, CDR2 YFSETQ. V gave up 4 bases and J gave up 5 bases, with 13 bases separating them. CDR3 in DNA: TGCGCCAGCAGCCCATATCCAGAGGACAATGAGCAGTTCTTC. The encoded protein is CASSPYPEDNEQFF.